This T cell receptor beta chain is from a study of CD8+ T cells in alopecia areata. After isolation, RNA underwent reverse transcription to generate cDNA as the sequencing template. The protocol was immunoSEQ multiplex PCR, while the TCRdb copy is restricted to in-frame clones and leaves out a portion. The table records 150,000 to 200,000 clones, roughly 66% of them present only once. Noted treatment: oral pan-JAK inhibitor, 5-10 mg twice daily. The CDR3 is 11 amino acids. CDR1 is MNHNY, CDR2 SVGAGI, per germline (reference sequence). Deletions cut 6 bases from V and 3 bases from J, with 6 bases between.

The chain has TRBV6-6 and TRBJ2-7, with no clear D. This TCR was sampled from a human donor with alopecia areata. The source was CD4+ T cells sorted from blood, collected at week 24, from a patient treated with tofacitinib. The CDR3 here is CASSIDYEQYF. CDR3 nucleotides: TGTGCCAGCAGCATCGACTACGAGCAGTACTTC.